This is a list of T cell receptor beta chains from one sample in a study of Graves' ophthalmopathy and Graves' hyperthyroidism. TCRdb reprocessed the multiplex PCR reads via MiXCR and lists one record per CDR3 protein. The data show roughly 400,000 distinct CDR3 sequences, with 15% seen just once and roughly 7% held by the top ten. Sequenced material: peripheral blood. The receptors come from a woman aged 18-29 years with stable Graves' hyperthyroidism. Each CDR3 is given with its conserved first and last residue. D genes are given only for firm matches. The listing skips clone size in some rows; elsewhere it reads once, few, many or a size class.

clone size: .; D gene: TRBD1; J gene: TRBJ1-1; V gene: TRBV4-2; CDR3 DNA: TGTGCCAGCAGCCAAGACCCCGACAGGGACACTGAAGCTTTCTTT; CDR3 protein: CASSQDPDRDTEAFF
clone size: .; D gene: .; J gene: TRBJ1-2; V gene: TRBV6-4; CDR3 DNA: TGTGCCAGCAGTGAATGGGACCTCTATGGCTACACCTTC; CDR3 protein: CASSEWDLYGYTF
clone size: many; D gene: TRBD1; J gene: TRBJ1-2; V gene: TRBV7-2; CDR3 DNA: TGTGCCAGCAGCGCCGGGACAGTTTTACATGGCTACACCTTC; CDR3 protein: CASSAGTVLHGYTF
clone size: many; D gene: .; J gene: TRBJ2-7; V gene: TRBV7-9; CDR3 DNA: TGTGCCAGCAGCTCACGGGGAGGGGGCTTCCACGAGCAGTACTTC; CDR3 protein: CASSSRGGGFHEQYF
clone size: many; D gene: .; J gene: TRBJ2-5; V gene: TRBV20-1; CDR3 DNA: TGCAGTGCTAGAGAGGTCCTAGTCCGGGGAGAGACCCAGTACTTC; CDR3 protein: CSAREVLVRGETQYF
clone size: many; D gene: TRBD2; J gene: TRBJ2-7; V gene: TRBV6-2/TRBV6-3; CDR3 DNA: TGTGCCAGCAGTTACTTGGGACTAGCGGGGCGTTCTCCCTACGAGCAGTACTTC; CDR3 protein: CASSYLGLAGRSPYEQYF
clone size: many; D gene: .; J gene: TRBJ1-2; V gene: TRBV10-3; CDR3 DNA: TGTGCCATCAGTGAGTCGACGGGGAGTAACTATGGCTACACCTTC; CDR3 protein: CAISESTGSNYGYTF
clone size: many; D gene: .; J gene: TRBJ2-7; V gene: TRBV12-3/TRBV12-4; CDR3 DNA: TGTGCCAGCAGGTTGAGGGGGTTGAACGAGCAGTACTTC; CDR3 protein: CASRLRGLNEQYF
clone size: .; D gene: TRBD1; J gene: TRBJ1-1; V gene: TRBV4-1; CDR3 DNA: TGCGCCAGCAGCCGAAGGGGGCAGGGGAGTTCCACTGAAGCTTTCTTT; CDR3 protein: CASSRRGQGSSTEAFF
clone size: .; D gene: TRBD2; J gene: TRBJ2-5; V gene: TRBV6-1; CDR3 DNA: TGTGCCAGCAGTGGCCGGACTAGCGGGGGGGCTGGGACCCAGTACTTC; CDR3 protein: CASSGRTSGGAGTQYF
clone size: .; D gene: TRBD1; J gene: TRBJ2-7; V gene: TRBV6-4; CDR3 DNA: TGTGCCAGAATCAGTGGGGGACAGCTCTCCTACGAGCAGTACTTC; CDR3 protein: CARISGGQLSYEQYF
clone size: few; D gene: .; J gene: TRBJ2-2; V gene: TRBV2; CDR3 DNA: TGTGCCAGCAGTGGGGGCTTCGTTGACACCGGGGAGCTGTTTTTT; CDR3 protein: CASSGGFVDTGELFF
clone size: many; D gene: .; J gene: TRBJ1-3; V gene: TRBV12-3/TRBV12-4; CDR3 DNA: TGTGCCAGCAGTTTAGAGAGGGGGGATATCTCTGGAAACACCATATATTTT; CDR3 protein: CASSLERGDISGNTIYF
clone size: many; D gene: TRBD1; J gene: TRBJ2-5; V gene: TRBV6-1; CDR3 DNA: TGTGCCAGCAGCAACCGGGACAGGGAACGGGAGACCCAGTACTTC; CDR3 protein: CASSNRDRERETQYF
clone size: many; D gene: .; J gene: TRBJ2-7; V gene: TRBV29-1; CDR3 DNA: TGCAGCGTTGGCGGCTGGGGGAACGAGCAGTACTTC; CDR3 protein: CSVGGWGNEQYF
clone size: .; D gene: .; J gene: TRBJ1-5; V gene: TRBV11-2; CDR3 DNA: TGTGCCAGCAGCTTATTAGGCGAAGGCAATCAGCCCCAGCATTTT; CDR3 protein: CASSLLGEGNQPQHF
clone size: .; D gene: TRBD2; J gene: TRBJ2-7; V gene: TRBV20-1; CDR3 DNA: TGCAGTGCTCCATTGTCCGGGAGGTACGAGCAGTACTTC; CDR3 protein: CSAPLSGRYEQYF
clone size: few; D gene: TRBD2; J gene: TRBJ2-5; V gene: TRBV20-1; CDR3 DNA: TGCAGTGGGGAACTAGCGGGGGGCCAAGAGACCCAGTACTTC; CDR3 protein: CSGELAGGQETQYF
clone size: many; D gene: .; J gene: TRBJ2-7; V gene: TRBV28; CDR3 DNA: TGTGCCAGCAGTTTACCCGGACAGTACTACGAGCAGTACTTC; CDR3 protein: CASSLPGQYYEQYF
clone size: .; D gene: TRBD1; J gene: TRBJ2-4; V gene: TRBV29-1; CDR3 DNA: TGCAGCGTTTCGGGACAGGGGAACATTAAGTACTTC; CDR3 protein: CSVSGQGNIKYF